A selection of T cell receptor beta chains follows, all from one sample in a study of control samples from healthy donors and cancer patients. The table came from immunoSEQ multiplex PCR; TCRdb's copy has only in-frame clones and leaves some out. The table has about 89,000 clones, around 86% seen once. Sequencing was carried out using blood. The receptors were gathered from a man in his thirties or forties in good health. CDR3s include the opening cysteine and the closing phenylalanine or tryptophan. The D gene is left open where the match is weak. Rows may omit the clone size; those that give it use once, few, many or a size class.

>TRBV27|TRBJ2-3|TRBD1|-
CASSPGGQLRTDTQYF
TGTGCCAGCAGTCCAGGGGGACAGCTCAGGACAGATACGCAGTATTTT
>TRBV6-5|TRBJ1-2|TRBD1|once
CASSSGTGESYGYTF
TGTGCCAGCAGTTCCGGGACAGGGGAAAGCTATGGCTACACCTTC
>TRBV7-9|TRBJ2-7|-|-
CASSLVLGGNHEQYF
TGTGCCAGCAGCTTAGTATTGGGGGGAAATCACGAGCAGTACTTC
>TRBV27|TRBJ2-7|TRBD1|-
CASSFGVVGGDHSYEQYF
TGTGCCAGCAGTTTCGGGGTAGTAGGGGGCGACCACTCCTACGAGCAGTACTTC
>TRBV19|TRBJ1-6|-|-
CASNRQVGNSPLHF
TGTGCCAGTAACCGACAGGTGGGGAATTCACCCCTCCACTTT
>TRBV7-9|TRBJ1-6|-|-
CASSPRGVDSYNSPLHF
TGTGCCAGCAGTCCCCGCGGGGTGGACTCCTATAATTCACCCCTCCACTTT
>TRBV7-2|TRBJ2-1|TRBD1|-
CASSLRDRGYNEQFF
TGTGCCAGCAGCCTCCGGGACAGGGGCTACAATGAGCAGTTCTTC
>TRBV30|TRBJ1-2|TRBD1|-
CAWSQGVANYGYTF
TGTGCCTGGAGTCAGGGGGTCGCTAACTATGGCTACACCTTC
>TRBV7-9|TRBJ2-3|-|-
CASENRDTLYTDTQYF
TGTGCCAGCGAAAACAGGGACACCCTCTACACAGATACGCAGTATTTT
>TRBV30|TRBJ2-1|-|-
CAWRTRQKRTINEQFF
TGTGCCTGGAGGACCCGACAGAAAAGAACCATCAATGAGCAGTTCTTC
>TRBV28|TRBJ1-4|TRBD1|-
CASRQGTAINEKLFF
TGTGCCAGCAGACAAGGGACAGCCATTAATGAAAAACTGTTTTTT
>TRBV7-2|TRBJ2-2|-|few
CASSLSAGSPGELFF
TGTGCCAGCAGCTTATCGGCAGGGAGTCCCGGGGAGCTGTTTTTT
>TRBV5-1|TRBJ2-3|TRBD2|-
CASEERGGRSDTQYF
TGCGCCAGCGAGGAGCGGGGGGGCCGGTCGGATACGCAGTATTTT
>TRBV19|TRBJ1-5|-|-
CASTPTGKNQPQHF
TGTGCCAGTACCCCTACAGGGAAAAATCAGCCCCAGCATTTT
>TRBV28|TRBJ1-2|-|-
CASRPDSFYGYTF
TGTGCCAGCAGGCCGGACAGTTTCTATGGCTACACCTTC
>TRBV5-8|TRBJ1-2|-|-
CASSPSPKEGSYTF
TGTGCCAGCAGCCCCTCGCCAAAGGAAGGAAGCTACACCTTC
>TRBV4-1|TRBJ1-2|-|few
CASSQDTSNYGYTF
TGCGCCAGCAGCCAAGACACCTCAAACTATGGCTACACCTTC
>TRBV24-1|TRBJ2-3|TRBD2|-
CATSDSVRGGGITDTQYF
TGTGCCACCAGTGATTCCGTTCGGGGCGGGGGAATCACAGATACGCAGTATTTT
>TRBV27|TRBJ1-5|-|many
CASSSGGGQPQHF
TGTGCCAGCAGTTCGGGGGGTGGCCAGCCCCAGCATTTT
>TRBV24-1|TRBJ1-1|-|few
CATSPGSGGDTEAFF
TGTGCCACCAGTCCTGGGTCGGGGGGAGACACTGAAGCTTTCTTT
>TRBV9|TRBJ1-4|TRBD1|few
CASSSGQGLVEKLFF
TGTGCCAGCAGCTCCGGACAGGGATTGGTGGAAAAACTGTTTTTT
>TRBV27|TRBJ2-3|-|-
CASSSLGTQYF
TGTGCCAGCAGTTCCCTAGGGACGCAGTATTTT
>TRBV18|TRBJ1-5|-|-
CASSPPGTSNQPQHF
TGTGCCAGCTCACCACCAGGGACTAGCAATCAGCCCCAGCATTTT
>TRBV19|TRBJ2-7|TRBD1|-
CASSMSGTGNPYEQYF
TGTGCCAGTAGTATGAGCGGGACAGGGAACCCCTACGAGCAGTACTTC